This TCR beta chain was recorded in a study of control samples from healthy donors and cancer patients. The V end was cut by 1 base, the J end by 5 bases, with 9 bases between. Germline V gives CDR1 SEHNR, CDR2 FQNEAQ (reference sequence). The CDR3 has 14 amino acids. Assay: immunoSEQ multiplex PCR; the TCRdb copy retains only in-frame clones and omits some. Among about 140,000 clones, 80% to 90% were seen once, and the ten largest hold about 1.8%. Sequenced material: blood. J is TRBJ1-5 and V is TRBV7-9; D uncertain. This TCR was recovered from a man younger than 30 in good health. CDR3 protein: CASSLGAGDQPQHF. CDR3 DNA sequence: TGTGCCAGCAGCTTAGGGGCAGGCGATCAGCCCCAGCATTTT.